This is a list of T cell receptor beta chains from one sample in a study of cytomegalovirus exposure and HLA in healthy donors. Assay: immunoSEQ multiplex PCR; the TCRdb copy retains only in-frame clones and omits some. This table has some 130,000 clones, roughly 78% appearing once. Sequencing input: PBMCs. These receptors were taken from a man in his forties in good health and CMV-seropositive. Each CDR3 is given with its conserved first and last residue. The order of the fields is J gene, D gene, clone size, V gene, CDR3 protein, CDR3 DNA. D genes are given only for firm matches. Part of the rows lack a size; the others show once, few, many or a class for expanded clones.

>TRBJ1-5|.|.|TRBV28
CASSLFRQPQHF
TGTGCCAGCAGTTTATTCCGGCAGCCCCAGCATTTT
>TRBJ2-1|TRBD2|.|TRBV30
CAYAGLALNEQFF
TGTGCCTACGCCGGACTAGCGCTAAATGAGCAGTTCTTC
>TRBJ2-2|.|.|TRBV6-4
CASKAQAIDTGELFF
TGTGCCAGCAAGGCGCAAGCGATCGACACCGGGGAGCTGTTTTTT
>TRBJ2-7|.|.|TRBV18
CASSPPSTDYEQYF
TGTGCCAGCTCACCACCGAGCACCGACTACGAGCAGTACTTC
>TRBJ2-7|.|.|TRBV2
CASSVQGLAEVEQYF
TGTGCCAGCAGTGTCCAGGGGCTAGCGGAGGTAGAGCAGTACTTC
>TRBJ2-7|.|.|TRBV27
CASSNRVAGVTYEQYF
TGTGCCAGCAGCAACCGGGTGGCGGGTGTCACCTACGAGCAGTACTTC
>TRBJ2-1|.|.|TRBV18
CASSPAGRYSSYNEQFF
TGTGCCAGCTCACCAGCGGGGCGATACAGCTCCTACAATGAGCAGTTCTTC
>TRBJ2-1|TRBD2|.|TRBV7-2
CASSLDGTSGREQFF
TGTGCCAGCAGCTTAGACGGGACTAGCGGGAGAGAGCAGTTCTTC
>TRBJ2-7|.|.|TRBV6-1
CASSEWDTGSYEQYF
TGTGCCAGCAGTGAATGGGACACTGGATCATACGAACAGTACTTC
>TRBJ2-5|.|.|TRBV5-4
CASSAPVAEQETQYF
TGTGCCAGCAGCGCGCCAGTAGCGGAACAAGAGACCCAGTACTTC
>TRBJ2-7|TRBD1|.|TRBV10-3
CAISQDRAAEQYF
TGTGCCATCAGTCAAGACAGGGCTGCCGAGCAGTACTTC
>TRBJ2-7|TRBD1|.|TRBV28
CASSSAGTGGHEQYF
TGTGCCAGCAGTTCCGCCGGGACAGGGGGCCACGAGCAGTACTTC
>TRBJ2-7|.|.|TRBV4-2
CASSAHGGTTYEQYF
TGTGCCAGCAGCGCACATGGGGGCACTACCTACGAGCAGTACTTC
>TRBJ1-1|.|.|TRBV7-9
CSSRLLLTEAFF
TGTTCCAGCAGATTACTTCTCACTGAAGCTTTCTTT
>TRBJ2-4|.|.|TRBV11-2
CASSLDLDYNWQYF
TGTGCCAGCAGCTTAGATCTTGACTACAACTGGCAGTACTTC
>TRBJ2-4|.|few|TRBV9
CASSPVRGEDIQYF
TGTGCCAGCAGCCCGGTTAGGGGTGAAGACATTCAGTACTTC
>TRBJ1-2|TRBD1|.|TRBV28
CASSRQGLYGYTF
TGTGCCAGCAGCCGACAGGGGCTTTATGGCTACACCTTC
>TRBJ1-2|.|once|TRBV4-1
CASSRELGNYGYTF
TGCGCCAGCAGCCGGGAGTTAGGCAACTATGGCTACACCTTC
>TRBJ2-3|.|.|TRBV11-2
CASSLRLLQGSTDTQYF
TGTGCCAGCAGCTTAAGGTTGTTGCAGGGCAGCACAGATACGCAGTATTTT
>TRBJ2-7|TRBD2|.|TRBV7-8
CASSLVPAGGDEQYF
TGTGCCAGCAGCTTAGTTCCTGCTGGGGGGGACGAGCAGTACTTC
>TRBJ2-3|.|.|TRBV27
CASSWGPLTQYF
TGTGCCAGCAGTTGGGGCCCACTAACTCAGTATTTT
>TRBJ1-5|TRBD1|.|TRBV7-6
CASSLGQGNSNQPQHF
TGTGCCAGCAGCTTAGGACAGGGAAATAGCAATCAGCCCCAGCATTTT
>TRBJ1-5|.|.|TRBV6-6
CASNRDTFNQPQHF
TGTGCCAGCAACCGGGACACTTTTAATCAGCCCCAGCATTTT
>TRBJ2-3|.|.|TRBV28
CASSLGAGTSTDTQYF
TGTGCCAGCAGTTTAGGGGCGGGAACTAGCACAGATACGCAGTATTTT
>TRBJ2-1|TRBD1|.|TRBV27
CASSRPGQGSYEQFF
TGTGCCAGCAGCCGTCCGGGACAGGGCAGCTATGAGCAGTTCTTC
>TRBJ2-7|.|.|TRBV5-1
CASSTAGRAYEQYF
TGCGCCAGCAGTACCGCGGGACGGGCCTACGAGCAGTACTTC
>TRBJ1-6|.|.|TRBV28
CASLRGGGNSPLHF
TGTGCCAGCCTCAGGGGTGGAGGAAATTCACCCCTCCACTTT
>TRBJ2-5|TRBD1|.|TRBV6-6
CASSRDRVKGETQYF
TGTGCCAGCAGCAGGGACAGGGTCAAGGGAGAGACCCAGTACTTC
>TRBJ1-2|.|.|TRBV21-1
CASSPGGGRGFGYTF
TGTGCCAGCAGCCCCGGTGGGGGGAGGGGGTTTGGCTACACCTTC
>TRBJ1-1|TRBD1|.|TRBV7-3
CASSSTGSTEAFF
TGTGCCAGCAGCTCGACAGGGAGCACTGAAGCTTTCTTT
>TRBJ2-7|TRBD2|.|TRBV10-3
CAISEPGRYYEQYF
TGTGCCATCAGTGAGCCCGGGAGGTACTACGAGCAGTACTTC
>TRBJ1-5|.|.|TRBV5-1
CASSPDSHNQPQHF
TGCGCCAGCAGCCCGGACAGCCACAATCAGCCCCAGCATTTT
>TRBJ1-4|.|.|TRBV6-5
CASSVVGRGNEKLFF
TGTGCCAGCAGTGTCGTAGGGAGGGGGAATGAAAAACTGTTTTTT
>TRBJ1-3|.|.|TRBV30
CAWTETFSGNTIYF
TGTGCCTGGACAGAGACATTCTCTGGAAACACCATATATTTT
>TRBJ2-3|TRBD2|.|TRBV15
CATSRLAGTDTQYF
TGTGCCACCAGCAGACTAGCGGGCACAGATACGCAGTATTTT
>TRBJ1-1|.|.|TRBV5-1
CASSIGTVNTEAFF
TGCGCCAGCAGCATAGGGACTGTGAACACTGAAGCTTTCTTT
>TRBJ1-2|.|.|TRBV27
CASSFRDGHGYTF
TGTGCCAGCAGTTTCAGGGATGGGCATGGCTACACCTTC
>TRBJ2-3|TRBD2|.|TRBV4-1
CASSQGRGRLAGATDTQYF
TGCGCCAGCAGCCAAGGCCGGGGCCGCTTAGCGGGAGCTACAGATACGCAGTATTTT
>TRBJ2-1|TRBD2|few|TRBV7-3
CASSLSAVLGTSVIFF
TGTGCCAGCAGCTTAAGCGCGGTGCTGGGGACTAGCGTAATTTTCTTC
>TRBJ2-2|.|once|TRBV28
CASSLPGHVPNTGELFF
TGTGCCAGCAGTTTACCCGGACACGTCCCGAACACCGGGGAGCTGTTTTTT
>TRBJ2-1|TRBD2|.|TRBV6-5
CASSPTSGRFNEQFF
TGTGCCAGCAGTCCGACTAGCGGGAGGTTTAATGAGCAGTTCTTC
>TRBJ1-2|.|.|TRBV10-3
CAIRQVGNYGYTF
TGTGCCATCAGACAGGTGGGGAACTATGGCTACACCTTC
>TRBJ1-2|.|.|TRBV7-8
CASSVTDRPASGYTF
TGTGCCAGCAGCGTGACTGATAGACCAGCCAGTGGCTACACCTTC
>TRBJ2-1|TRBD2|.|TRBV11-2
CASSLLSGSVYNEQFF
TGTGCCAGCAGCCTCTTAAGCGGGAGTGTCTACAATGAGCAGTTCTTC